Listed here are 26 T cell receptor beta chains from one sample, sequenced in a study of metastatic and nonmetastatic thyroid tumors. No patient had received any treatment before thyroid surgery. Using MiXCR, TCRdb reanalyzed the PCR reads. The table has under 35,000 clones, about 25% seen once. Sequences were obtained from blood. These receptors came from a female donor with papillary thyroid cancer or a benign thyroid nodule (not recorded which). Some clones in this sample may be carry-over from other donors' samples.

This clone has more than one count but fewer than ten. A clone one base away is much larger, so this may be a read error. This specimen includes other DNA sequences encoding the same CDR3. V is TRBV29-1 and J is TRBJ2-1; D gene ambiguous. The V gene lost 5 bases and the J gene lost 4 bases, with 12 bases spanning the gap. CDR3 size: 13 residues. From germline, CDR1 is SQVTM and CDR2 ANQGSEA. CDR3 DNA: TGCAGCGTTCTAGTGGGCCCTTACAATGAGCAGTTCTTC. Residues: CSVLVGPYNEQFF.

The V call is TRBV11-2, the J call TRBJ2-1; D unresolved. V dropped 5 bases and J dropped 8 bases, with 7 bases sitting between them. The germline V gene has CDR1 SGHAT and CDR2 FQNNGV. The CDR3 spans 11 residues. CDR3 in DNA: TGTGCCAGCAGCCTGGGTTATGAGCAGTTCTTC. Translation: CASSLGYEQFF.

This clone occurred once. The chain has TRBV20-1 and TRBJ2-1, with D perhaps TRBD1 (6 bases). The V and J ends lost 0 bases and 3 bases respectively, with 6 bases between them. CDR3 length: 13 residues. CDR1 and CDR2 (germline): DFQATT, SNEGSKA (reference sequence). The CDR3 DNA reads TGCAGTGCTAGAGAAGGGGGCTACAATGAGCAGTTCTTC. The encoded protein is CSAREGGYNEQFF.

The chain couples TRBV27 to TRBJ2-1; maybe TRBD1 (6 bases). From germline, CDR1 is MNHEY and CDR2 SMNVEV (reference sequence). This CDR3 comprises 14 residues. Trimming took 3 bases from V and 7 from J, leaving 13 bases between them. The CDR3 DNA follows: TGTGCCAGCAGTTTCTCGCAGGGGAGAAATGAGCAGTTCTTC. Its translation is CASSFSQGRNEQFF.

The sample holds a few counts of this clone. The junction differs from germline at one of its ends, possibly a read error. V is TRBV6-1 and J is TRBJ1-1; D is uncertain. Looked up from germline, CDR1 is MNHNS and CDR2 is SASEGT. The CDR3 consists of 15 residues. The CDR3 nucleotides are TGTGCCAGCAGTTTTCAAAACTTCATGAACACTGAAACTTTCTTT. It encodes CASSFQNFMNTETFF.

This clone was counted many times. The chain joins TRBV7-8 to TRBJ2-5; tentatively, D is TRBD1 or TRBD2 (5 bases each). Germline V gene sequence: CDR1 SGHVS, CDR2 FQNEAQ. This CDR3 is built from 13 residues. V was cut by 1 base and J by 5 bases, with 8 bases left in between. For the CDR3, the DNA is TGTGCCAGCAGCTTAGTTGGGGGTGAGACCCAGTACTTC. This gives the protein CASSLVGGETQYF.

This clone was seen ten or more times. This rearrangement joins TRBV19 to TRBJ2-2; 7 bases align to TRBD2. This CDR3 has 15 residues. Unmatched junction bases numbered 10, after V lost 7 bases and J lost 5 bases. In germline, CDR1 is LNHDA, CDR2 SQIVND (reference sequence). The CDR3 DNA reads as TGTGCCAGTACCCCGGTCGGGGAGGGGACCGGGGAGCTGTTTTTT. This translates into CASTPVGEGTGELFF.

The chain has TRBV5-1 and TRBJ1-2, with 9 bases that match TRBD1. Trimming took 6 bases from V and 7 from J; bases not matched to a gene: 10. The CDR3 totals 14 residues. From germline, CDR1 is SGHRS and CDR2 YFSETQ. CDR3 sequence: CASKVDRGGSGYTF. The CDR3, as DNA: TGCGCCAGCAAGGTGGACAGGGGAGGAAGTGGCTACACCTTC.

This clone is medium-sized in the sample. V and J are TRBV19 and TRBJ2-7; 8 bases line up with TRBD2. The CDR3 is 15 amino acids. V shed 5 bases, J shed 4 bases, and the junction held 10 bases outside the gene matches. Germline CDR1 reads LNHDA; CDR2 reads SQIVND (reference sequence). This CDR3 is CASSVSAGGTYEQYF. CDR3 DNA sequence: TGTGCCAGTAGTGTCTCGGCGGGAGGAACGTACGAGCAGTACTTC. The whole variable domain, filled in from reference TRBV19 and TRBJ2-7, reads DGGITQSPKYLFRKEGQNVTLSCEQNLNHDAMYWYRQDPGQGLRLIYYSQIVNDFQKGDIAEGYSVSREKKESFPLTVTSAQKNPTAFYLCASSVSAGGTYEQYFGPGTRLTVT.

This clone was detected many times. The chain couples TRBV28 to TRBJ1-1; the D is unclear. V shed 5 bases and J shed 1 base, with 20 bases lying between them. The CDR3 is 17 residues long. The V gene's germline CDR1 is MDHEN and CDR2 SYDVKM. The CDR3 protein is CASSASGWGRKNTEAFF. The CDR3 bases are TGTGCCAGCAGTGCCTCGGGTTGGGGTCGCAAGAACACTGAAGCTTTCTTT.

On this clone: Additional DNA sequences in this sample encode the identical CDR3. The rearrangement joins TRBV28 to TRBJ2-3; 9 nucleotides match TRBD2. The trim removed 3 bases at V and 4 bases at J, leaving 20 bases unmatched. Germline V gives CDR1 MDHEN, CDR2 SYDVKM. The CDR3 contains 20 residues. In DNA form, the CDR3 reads TGTGCCAGCAGTTTGGGATCGGGTGGTCATAGCGGGAGTGGCGCAGATACGCAGTATTTT. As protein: CASSLGSGGHSGSGADTQYF. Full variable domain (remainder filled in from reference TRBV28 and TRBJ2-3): DVKVTQSSRYLVKRTGEKVFLECVQDMDHENMFWYRQDPGLGLRLIYFSYDVKMKEKGDIPEGYSVSREKKERFSLILESASTNQTSMYLCASSLGSGGHSGSGADTQYFGPGTRLTVL.

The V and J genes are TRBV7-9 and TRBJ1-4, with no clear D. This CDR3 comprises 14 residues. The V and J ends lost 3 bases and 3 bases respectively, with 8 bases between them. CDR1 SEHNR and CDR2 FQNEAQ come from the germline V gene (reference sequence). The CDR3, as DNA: TGTGCCAGCAGCTTCGAAACGGCTAATGAAAAACTGTTTTTT. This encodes CASSFETANEKLFF.

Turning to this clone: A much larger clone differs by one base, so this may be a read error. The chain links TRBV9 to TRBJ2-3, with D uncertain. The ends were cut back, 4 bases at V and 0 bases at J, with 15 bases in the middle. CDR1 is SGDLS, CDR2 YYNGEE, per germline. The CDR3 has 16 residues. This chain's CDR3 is CASSPLSVTSTDTQYF. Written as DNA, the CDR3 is TGTGCCAGCAGCCCGCTTTCAGTGACTAGCACAGATACGCAGTATTTT.

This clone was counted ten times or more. The CDR3 sequence: CASSPGPGQDYEQYF. CDR3 DNA sequence: TGTGCCAGCTCACCAGGACCAGGACAGGACTACGAGCAGTACTTC. The chain carries TRBV18 and TRBJ2-7; 7 nucleotides agree with TRBD1. Germline trimming cut 2 bases from V and 3 bases from J; bases unmatched to any gene: 7. CDR1 is KGHSH and CDR2 is LQKENI in the germline V gene. CDR3 length: 15 residues.

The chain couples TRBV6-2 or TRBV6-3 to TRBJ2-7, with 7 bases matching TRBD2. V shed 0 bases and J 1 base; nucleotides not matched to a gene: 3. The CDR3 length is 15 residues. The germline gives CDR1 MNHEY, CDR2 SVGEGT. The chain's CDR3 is CASSYSPSGSYEQYF. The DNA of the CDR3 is TGTGCCAGCAGTTACTCTCCTAGCGGATCCTACGAGCAGTACTTC.

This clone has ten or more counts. The CDR3 DNA reads TGTGCCAGCAGCTTATGGGACAATCAGCCCCAGCATTTT. This codes for CASSLWDNQPQHF. The chain combines TRBV5-5 with TRBJ1-5; D uncertain. Germline assignment: CDR1 SGHKS and CDR2 YYEKEE (reference sequence). The CDR3 consists of 13 residues. Trimming left V 2 bases short and J 3 bases short, with 6 bases between.

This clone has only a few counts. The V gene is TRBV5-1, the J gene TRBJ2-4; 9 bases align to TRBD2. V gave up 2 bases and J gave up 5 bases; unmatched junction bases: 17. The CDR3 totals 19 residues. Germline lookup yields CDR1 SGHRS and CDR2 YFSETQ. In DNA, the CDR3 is TGCGCCAGCAGCTTCGGAGATTACCTAGCGGGACGGAGGGAAAACATTCAGTACTTC. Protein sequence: CASSFGDYLAGRRENIQYF.

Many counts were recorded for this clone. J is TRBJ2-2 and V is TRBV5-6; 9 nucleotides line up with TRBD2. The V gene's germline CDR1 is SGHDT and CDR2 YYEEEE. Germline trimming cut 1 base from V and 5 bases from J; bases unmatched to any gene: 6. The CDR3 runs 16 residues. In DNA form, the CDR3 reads TGTGCCAGCAGCTTGAGGGCTAGCGGGATAACCGGGGAGCTGTTTTTT. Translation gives CASSLRASGITGELFF.

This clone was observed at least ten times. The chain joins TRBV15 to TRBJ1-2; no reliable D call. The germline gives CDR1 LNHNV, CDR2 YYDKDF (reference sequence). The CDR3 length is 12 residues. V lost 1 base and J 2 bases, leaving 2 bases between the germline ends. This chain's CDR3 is CATSRVNYGYTF. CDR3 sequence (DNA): TGTGCCACCAGCAGAGTAAACTATGGCTACACCTTC.

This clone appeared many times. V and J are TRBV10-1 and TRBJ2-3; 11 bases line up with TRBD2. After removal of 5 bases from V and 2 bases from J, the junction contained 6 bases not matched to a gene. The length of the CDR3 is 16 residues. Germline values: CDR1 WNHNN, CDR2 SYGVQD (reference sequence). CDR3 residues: CASSPGTSGPTDTQYF. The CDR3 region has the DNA TGCGCCAGCAGTCCCGGGACTAGCGGACCCACAGATACGCAGTATTTT.

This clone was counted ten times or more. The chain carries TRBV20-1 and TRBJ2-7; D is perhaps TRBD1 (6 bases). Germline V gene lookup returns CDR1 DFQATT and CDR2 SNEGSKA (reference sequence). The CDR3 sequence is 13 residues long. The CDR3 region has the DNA TGCAATGCCCCACAGGGAGCGTCCTACGAGCAGTACTTC. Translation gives CNAPQGASYEQYF.

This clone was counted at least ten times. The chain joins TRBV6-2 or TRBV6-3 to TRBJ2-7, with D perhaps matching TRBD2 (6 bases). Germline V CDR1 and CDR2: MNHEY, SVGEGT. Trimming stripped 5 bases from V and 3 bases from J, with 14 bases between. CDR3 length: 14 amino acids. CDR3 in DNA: TGTGCCAGCAGTAATGTCGGCGGGATCTACGAGCAGTACTTC. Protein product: CASSNVGGIYEQYF.

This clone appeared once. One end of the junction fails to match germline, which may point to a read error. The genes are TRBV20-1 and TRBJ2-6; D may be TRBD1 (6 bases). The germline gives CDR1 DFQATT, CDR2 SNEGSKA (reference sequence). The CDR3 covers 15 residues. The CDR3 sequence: CSAPLRGSAANVLTF. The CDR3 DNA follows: TGCAGTGCTCCACTCAGGGGCTCTGCGGCCAACGTTCTGACTTTC.

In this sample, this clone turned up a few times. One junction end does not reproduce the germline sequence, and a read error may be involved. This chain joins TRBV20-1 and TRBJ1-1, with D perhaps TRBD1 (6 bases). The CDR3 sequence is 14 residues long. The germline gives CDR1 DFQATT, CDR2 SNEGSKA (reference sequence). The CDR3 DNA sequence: TGCAGTGCTAGATCTTCTGGACAGAACGCTGAAGCTTTCTTT. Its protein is CSARSSGQNAEAFF.

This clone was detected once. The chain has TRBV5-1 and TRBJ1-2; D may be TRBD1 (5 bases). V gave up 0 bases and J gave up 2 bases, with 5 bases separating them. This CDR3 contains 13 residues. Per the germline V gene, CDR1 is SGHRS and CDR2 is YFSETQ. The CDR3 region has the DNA TGCGCCAGCAGCTTGGACAGGAACTATGGCTACACCTTC. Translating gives CASSLDRNYGYTF.

CDR3 nucleotide sequence: TGTGCCATGGGGGTTCCGTGGCGGCTCCAAAGGTGGGAGCAGTACTTC. Translated: CAMGVPWRLQRWEQYF. V gene TRBV6-7 combines with J gene TRBJ2-7; D is tentatively TRBD1 or TRBD2 (5 bases each). TRBV6-7 is an ORF; its function is uncertain. This CDR3 has 16 amino acids. The V and J ends lost 10 bases and 7 bases respectively, with 29 bases between them.